The 4 T cell receptor beta chains below come from one sample, sequenced in a study of glioma-infiltrating T cells. TCR alpha and beta CDR3 regions were amplified from RNA using iRepertoire nested multiplex PCR. TCRdb recomputed calls from the multiplex PCR reads with MiXCR, one row per CDR3 protein. This table holds about 410,000 distinct CDR3 sequences, 41% found once. The sequenced material came from glioma tissue, nonneoplastic brain tissue, or PBMCs (not recorded which). These receptors were obtained from a human donor with low-grade glioma or glioblastoma, undergoing nonglioma brain surgery, or in good health (not recorded which).

The chain couples TRBV28 to TRBJ1-2; weak D call: TRBD1 (5 bases). V was trimmed by 8 bases and J by 5 bases, leaving 18 bases between them. The length of the CDR3 is 14 residues. Germline CDR1 reads MDHEN; CDR2 reads SYDVKM. DNA for the CDR3: TGTGCCAGCGGACCTCTCGGGACTTCTTATGGCTACACCTTC. This encodes CASGPLGTSYGYTF.

On this clonotype: This could be a read error, since a much larger clone is one nucleotide away. The J gene is TRBJ2-3, the V gene TRBV6-2 or TRBV6-3, with a possible D match to TRBD2 (6 bases). Germline CDR1 reads MNHEY; CDR2 reads SVGEGT. The CDR3 spans 15 residues. The chain's CDR3 is CASSYRRLDTDTRYF. DNA for the CDR3: TGTGCCAGCAGTTACCGTCGACTAGATACAGATACGCGGTATTTT.

The chain employs TRBV20-1 and TRBJ2-2; 7 bases match TRBD2. Germline assignment: CDR1 DFQATT and CDR2 SNEGSKA (reference sequence). This CDR3 is 14 amino acids long. Losses at the gene ends were 3 bases for V and 1 base for J; bases not matched to a gene: 2. CDR3 nucleotides: TGCAGTGCTAGTAAGCGGGAGAACACCGGGGAGCTGTTTTTT. It specifies CSASKRENTGELFF.

Comment on this clonotype: A much larger clone lies a single base off, so this may be a read error. The V call is TRBV6-5, the J call TRBJ2-3; tentative D call: TRBD2 (7 bases). Germline V lookup: CDR1 MNHEY, CDR2 SVGAGI. V lost 6 bases, J lost 4 bases, and 23 bases lay in between. The CDR3 has 17 amino acids. Written as DNA, the CDR3 is TGTGCCAGCAGCCTACATTGGGAAGGGGGGGCGGCAGATACGCAGTATTTT. Encoded protein: CASSLHWEGGAADTQYF.